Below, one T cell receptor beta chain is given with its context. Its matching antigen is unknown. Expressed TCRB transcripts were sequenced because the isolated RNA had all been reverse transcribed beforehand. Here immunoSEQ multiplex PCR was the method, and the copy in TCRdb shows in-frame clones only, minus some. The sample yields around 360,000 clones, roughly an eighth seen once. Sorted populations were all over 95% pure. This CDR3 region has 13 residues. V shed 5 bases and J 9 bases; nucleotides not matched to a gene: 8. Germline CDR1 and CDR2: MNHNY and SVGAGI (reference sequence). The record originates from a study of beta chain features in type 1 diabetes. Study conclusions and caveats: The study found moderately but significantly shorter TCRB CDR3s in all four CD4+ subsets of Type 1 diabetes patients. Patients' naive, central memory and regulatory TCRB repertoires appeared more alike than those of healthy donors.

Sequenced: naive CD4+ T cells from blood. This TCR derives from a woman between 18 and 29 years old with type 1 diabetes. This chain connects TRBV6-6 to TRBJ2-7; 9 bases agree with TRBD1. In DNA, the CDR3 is TGTGCCAGCAGTCCTACAGGGGGCGGGGGGCAGTACTTC. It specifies CASSPTGGGGQYF.